This paragraph reports one T cell receptor (beta chain). Its antigen remains unidentified. The sample comes from a study of T cell repertoires in cytomegalovirus infection. Overall study context: Based on public TCR beta signatures, there were indications of CMV infection and of a matching HLA type.

TCRdb re-analysed the reads in MiXCR, keeping a single row per CDR3 protein. The data contain approximately 260,000 distinct CDR3 sequences, about 18% of them singletons. The V end lost 5 bases, the J end lost 6 bases, and 14 bases lay between the germline ends. This CDR3 is built from 14 residues. Findings and limits, study-wide: Clonotypes of TCR beta that were HLA-C-restricted and CMV-specific dominated the ex vivo response. CMV carriers with the relevant HLA were identified by cumulative public TCR beta family frequency.

The sample was CD8+ T cells from PBMCs. The sequence was collected from a human donor in good health (CMV status not recorded). Some clones in this sample may be carry-over from other donors' samples. The J gene is TRBJ1-5, the V gene TRBV12-3 or TRBV12-4; D is uncertain. Here the CDR3 reads CASSLAAMSQPQHF. The CDR3 nucleotides are TGTGCCAGCAGTCTCGCTGCGATGAGTCAGCCCCAGCATTTT.